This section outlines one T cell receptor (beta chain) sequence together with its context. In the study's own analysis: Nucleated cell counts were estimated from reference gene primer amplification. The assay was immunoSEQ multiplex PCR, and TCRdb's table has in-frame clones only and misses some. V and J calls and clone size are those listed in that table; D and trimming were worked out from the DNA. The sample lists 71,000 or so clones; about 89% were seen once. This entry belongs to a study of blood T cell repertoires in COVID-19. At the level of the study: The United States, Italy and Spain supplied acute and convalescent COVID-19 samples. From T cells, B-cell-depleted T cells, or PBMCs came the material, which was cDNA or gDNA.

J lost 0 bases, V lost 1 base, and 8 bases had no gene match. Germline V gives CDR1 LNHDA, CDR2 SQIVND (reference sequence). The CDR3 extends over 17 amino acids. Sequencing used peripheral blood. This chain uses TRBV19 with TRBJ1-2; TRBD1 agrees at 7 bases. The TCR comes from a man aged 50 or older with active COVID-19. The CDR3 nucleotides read TGTGCCAGTAGTATAGTCACAGGGGCGCCCGCTAACTATGGCTACACCTTC. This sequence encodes CASSIVTGAPANYGYTF.